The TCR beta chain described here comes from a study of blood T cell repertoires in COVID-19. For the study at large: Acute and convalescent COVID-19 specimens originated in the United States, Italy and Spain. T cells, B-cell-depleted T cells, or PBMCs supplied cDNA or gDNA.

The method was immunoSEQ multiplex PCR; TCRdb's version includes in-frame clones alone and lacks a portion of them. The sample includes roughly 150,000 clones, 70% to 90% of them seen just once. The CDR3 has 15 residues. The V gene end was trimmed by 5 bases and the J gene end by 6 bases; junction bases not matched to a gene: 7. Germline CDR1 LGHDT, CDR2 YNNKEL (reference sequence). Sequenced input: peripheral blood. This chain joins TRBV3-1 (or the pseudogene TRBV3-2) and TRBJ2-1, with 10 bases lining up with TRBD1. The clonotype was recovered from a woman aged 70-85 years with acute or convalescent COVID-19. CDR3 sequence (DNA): TGTGCCAGCAGCAGACAGGGGGCAATTTCCAATGAGCAGTTCTTC. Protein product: CASSRQGAISNEQFF.